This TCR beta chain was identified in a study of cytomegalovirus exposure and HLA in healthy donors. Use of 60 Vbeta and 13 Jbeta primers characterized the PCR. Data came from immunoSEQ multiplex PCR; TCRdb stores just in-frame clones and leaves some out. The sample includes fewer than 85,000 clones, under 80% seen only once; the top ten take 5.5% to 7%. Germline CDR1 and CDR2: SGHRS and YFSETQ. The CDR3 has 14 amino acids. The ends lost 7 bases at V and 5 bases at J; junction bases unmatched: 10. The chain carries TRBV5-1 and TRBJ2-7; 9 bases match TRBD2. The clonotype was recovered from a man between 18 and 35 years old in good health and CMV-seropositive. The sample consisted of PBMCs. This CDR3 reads CASAEGREGDEQYF. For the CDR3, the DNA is TGCGCCAGCGCCGAAGGGCGGGAGGGGGACGAGCAGTACTTC.